A single sample is the source of the 14 T cell receptor beta chains below, sequenced in a study of blood T cell repertoires in COVID-19. Measured with immunoSEQ multiplex PCR; TCRdb has only the in-frame clones, and not every one. Here the sample spans 350,000 to 450,000 clones, nearly 90% being singletons. Specimen: PBMCs or T cells enriched from blood (not recorded which). These receptors were collected from a woman aged 25-40 years who had recovered from COVID-19.

On this clone: The junction does not match germline at one end; this may be a read error. The chain uses TRBV7-7 and TRBJ2-2; D may be TRBD2 (5 bases). The length of the CDR3 is 16 residues. Germline loops: CDR1 SSHAT, CDR2 FNYEAQ (reference sequence). In DNA, the CDR3 is TGTGCTAGCAGCCCCGCCGCGGGTGCAAACACCGGGGAGCTGTTTTTT. Its protein product is CASSPAAGANTGELFF.

This chain joins TRBV9 and TRBJ2-5; 10 nucleotides match TRBD1. Per the germline V gene, CDR1 is SGDLS and CDR2 is YYNGEE. After removal of 6 bases from V and 5 bases from J, the junction contained 7 bases not matched to a gene. This CDR3 spans 14 amino acids. The CDR3 loop reads CASTGGTGDETQYF. CDR3 DNA: TGTGCCAGCACCGGGGGGACAGGGGATGAGACCCAGTACTTC.

In nucleotides, the CDR3 is TGTGCCAGCAGGGAGGGACTAGCGGGGACCTACGAGCAGTACTTC. This translates into CASREGLAGTYEQYF. The chain employs TRBV6-5 and TRBJ2-7; 13 positions match TRBD2. J gave up 2 bases and V 6 bases, and 4 bases lay outside the gene matches. The germline V gene encodes CDR1 MNHEY and CDR2 SVGAGI. The CDR3 spans 15 residues.

V is TRBV5-1 and J is TRBJ2-7, with TRBD1 identical over 8 bases. There are 15 residues in the CDR3. V was clipped by 7 bases and J by 3 bases; unmatched bases: 12. CDR1 SGHRS and CDR2 YFSETQ come from the germline V gene. The CDR3 sequence is CASGHSTGADYEQYF. As DNA, the CDR3 is TGCGCCAGCGGCCACTCGACAGGGGCGGACTACGAGCAGTACTTC.

The rearrangement links TRBV7-2 to TRBJ2-1; D possibly corresponds to TRBD2 (6 bases). The germline V gene has CDR1 SGHTA and CDR2 FQGNSA. The CDR3 is 15 amino acids. Trimming removed 1 base at V and 6 bases at J, with 13 bases between. CDR3 amino acids: CASSLDPLGGNEQFF. The CDR3 nucleotides are TGTGCCAGCAGCTTAGACCCCCTCGGGGGCAATGAGCAGTTCTTC.

The chain couples TRBV28 to TRBJ1-2; 8 bases fit TRBD1. The CDR3 runs 14 residues. The J segment lost 1 base and the V segment lost 5 bases, leaving 3 bases of the junction unmatched. Germline V CDR1 and CDR2: MDHEN, SYDVKM. Here the CDR3 DNA reads TGTGCCAGCAGTCTCGACAGGGGTAACTATGGCTACACCTTC. Amino acids: CASSLDRGNYGYTF.

The chain is built from TRBV2 and TRBJ1-3; D is undetermined. This CDR3 region has 14 residues. Trimming removed 3 bases at V and 0 bases at J, with 6 bases between. Germline V gene lookup returns CDR1 SNHLY and CDR2 FYNNEI. CDR3 sequence (DNA): TGTGCCAGCAGTGATAGCCGCTCTGGAAACACCATATATTTT. Protein: CASSDSRSGNTIYF.

The CDR3 region is CASSLGTVSLGHF. The CDR3 DNA reads TGTGCCAGCAGCTTGGGGACAGTCTCACTAGGCCACTTT. V gene TRBV5-5 combines with J gene TRBJ1-6; the D gene is possibly TRBD1 (6 bases). The V gene's germline CDR1 is SGHKS and CDR2 YYEKEE (reference sequence). The CDR3 loop spans 13 amino acids. V dropped 0 bases and J dropped 18 bases, with 16 bases sitting between them.

J is TRBJ2-3 and V is TRBV7-2; possible D gene TRBD2, 5 bases. The germline gives CDR1 SGHTA, CDR2 FQGNSA. This CDR3 comprises 13 residues. With 3 bases removed from V and 2 bases from J, the gap between germline ends came to 6 bases. As DNA, the CDR3 is TGTGCCAGCAGCTTGGAGGCCACAGATACGCAGTATTTT. As protein: CASSLEATDTQYF.

In this sample, this clone turned up once. The chain joins TRBV3-1 (or the pseudogene TRBV3-2) to TRBJ2-3; D is possibly TRBD1 (7 bases). The V gene lost 4 bases and the J gene lost 2 bases, with 16 bases spanning the gap. The length of the CDR3 is 16 residues. Germline V gene lookup returns CDR1 LGHDT and CDR2 YNNKEL (reference sequence). CDR3 coding DNA: TGTGCCAGCAGCCCAGGAGGGGGCGGGTACACAGATACGCAGTATTTT. Protein product: CASSPGGGGYTDTQYF.

This clone was detected once. The chain links TRBV19 to TRBJ1-4, with D perhaps TRBD1 (6 bases). CDR1 LNHDA and CDR2 SQIVND come from the germline V gene (reference sequence). This CDR3 has 15 residues. V gave up 9 bases and J gave up 8 bases, with 22 bases separating them. CDR3 DNA: TGTGCCAGCCGGAGAGAAACAGGGTTAAGGGAAAAACTGTTTTTT. Translating gives CASRRETGLREKLFF. The entire variable domain, with the rest obtained from reference TRBV19 and TRBJ1-4, is as follows: DGGITQSPKYLFRKEGQNVTLSCEQNLNHDAMYWYRQDPGQGLRLIYYSQIVNDFQKGDIAEGYSVSREKKESFPLTVTSAQKNPTAFYLCASRRETGLREKLFFGSGTQLSVL.

The rearrangement uses TRBV2 and TRBJ1-1, with D uncertain. The CDR3 is 17 residues long. Trimming took off 0 bases at V and 4 bases at J, with 18 bases between the two ends. Germline CDR1 and CDR2: SNHLY and FYNNEI. The CDR3 DNA reads TGTGCCAGCAGTGAAGCCAGTGTTAGAGGGAGCGCCACTGAAGCTTTCTTT. This sequence encodes CASSEASVRGSATEAFF.

The rearrangement joins TRBV28 to TRBJ1-5, with 10 positions matching TRBD1. The germline V gene has CDR1 MDHEN and CDR2 SYDVKM. Trimming removed 2 bases from V and 4 bases from J; junction bases left unmatched: 5. CDR3 length: 16 amino acids. CDR3 nucleotides: TGTGCCAGCAGTTTACCGGGACAGGGGAGGAATCAGCCCCAGCATTTT. Its translation: CASSLPGQGRNQPQHF.

This chain connects TRBV19 to TRBJ2-7, with 8 bases that match TRBD2. V lost 5 bases, J lost 5 bases, and 8 bases stayed unmatched. The CDR3 has 14 amino acids. From germline, CDR1 is LNHDA and CDR2 SQIVND (reference sequence). The CDR3 region has the DNA TGTGCCAGTAGTGGTAGCGGGAACCTCCACGAGCAGTACTTC. It encodes CASSGSGNLHEQYF.